Only a few counts were recorded for the clone carrying this T cell receptor beta chain. Its cognate antigen is unknown. This sample stems from a study of pediatric ulcerative colitis. CDR1 and CDR2 from the germline V gene are SGDLS and YYNGEE. CDR3 length equals 14 residues. Trimming pared 0 bases from V and 2 bases from J, leaving 6 bases between. Up to 500,000 reads were sequenced per sample. Assay: immunoSEQ multiplex PCR; the TCRdb copy retains only in-frame clones and omits some. The table shows under 15,000 clones, with approximately 71% occurring only once. The rectum was sampled with one to two pinch biopsies at colonoscopy. General study findings and limits: Substantially fewer templates came from two patients' blood samples. Compared with controls, ulcerative colitis showed greater blood-rectum clone sharing. Two rectal clonotypes were found only in ulcerative colitis patients, all of them.

The chain links TRBV9 to TRBJ1-5; maybe TRBD1 (5 bases). The material sequenced was gut tissue. This TCR came from a boy aged 5-17 years who was a control in a study of pediatric ulcerative colitis. CDR3 protein: CASSVEGGNQPQHF. The CDR3 DNA is TGTGCCAGCAGCGTAGAAGGGGGCAATCAGCCCCAGCATTTT.